This entry lists 27 T cell receptor beta chains sequenced from one sample in a study of cytomegalovirus exposure and HLA in healthy donors. The PCR was carried out with 60 Vbeta primers and 13 Jbeta primers. Assay used: immunoSEQ multiplex PCR; TCRdb lists only in-frame clones, some missing. The repertoire holds 150,000 or so clones, with 84% as singletons. Sequenced: PBMCs. Receptor source: a boy between 2 and 10 years old in good health and CMV-seronegative.

The chain couples TRBV15 to TRBJ1-2; D might be TRBD1 (5 bases). The germline V gene encodes CDR1 LNHNV and CDR2 YYDKDF (reference sequence). CDR3 length: 16 residues. Trimming pared 5 bases from V and 7 bases from J, leaving 23 bases between. This CDR3 is CATSGGMTVPVGGYTF. Written as DNA, the CDR3 is TGTGCCACCAGCGGAGGGATGACAGTCCCAGTGGGTGGCTACACCTTC. Full variable domain (rest looked up from reference TRBV15 and TRBJ1-2): DAMVIQNPRYQVTQFGKPVTLSCSQTLNHNVMYWYQQKSSQAPKLLFHYYDKDFNNEADTPDNFQSRRPNTSFCFLDIRSPGLGDTAMYLCATSGGMTVPVGGYTFGSGTRLTVV.

The chain employs TRBV7-2 and TRBJ2-4; possible D gene TRBD2, 5 bases. CDR1 is SGHTA, CDR2 FQGNSA, per germline. Trimming removed 4 bases at V and 0 bases at J, with 16 bases between. The CDR3 extends over 17 amino acids. The CDR3 reads CASSSRTVDLAKNIQYF. DNA of the CDR3: TGTGCCAGCAGCTCGAGGACTGTCGATCTAGCCAAAAACATTCAGTACTTC.

V gene TRBV27 combines with J gene TRBJ2-3; TRBD1 is a possible D gene (6 bases). The germline V gene has CDR1 MNHEY and CDR2 SMNVEV (reference sequence). CDR3 length: 16 residues. V shed 5 bases and J shed 2 bases, with 17 bases lying between them. In nucleotides, the CDR3 is TGTGCCAGCAGTCTCGGACAGAAACGGTACACAGATACGCAGTATTTT. Protein: CASSLGQKRYTDTQYF.

The rearrangement joins TRBV12-5 to TRBJ2-1; 9 bases agree with TRBD2. With 7 bases clipped from V and 0 bases from J, the junction kept 4 bases outside the gene matches. CDR1 and CDR2 (germline): LGHNT, FRNRAP. The CDR3 length is 15 residues. CDR3 DNA sequence: TGTGCTAGTGACCCAGCGGGAGGCTCCTACAATGAGCAGTTCTTC. Its protein product is CASDPAGGSYNEQFF.

This rearrangement joins TRBV19 to TRBJ2-1; 8 bases agree with TRBD2. Germline CDR1 is LNHDA and CDR2 is SQIVND (reference sequence). The CDR3 spans 15 residues. The V and J ends lost 6 bases and 9 bases, in that order; junction bases with no gene match: 13. CDR3 sequence: CASRMWVSGKAEQFF. CDR3 coding DNA: TGTGCCAGTAGGATGTGGGTTAGCGGGAAGGCTGAGCAGTTCTTC.

CDR3 protein: CASRGWGQAYNQPQHF. The CDR3 nucleotides read TGTGCCAGCAGGGGGTGGGGACAGGCTTACAATCAGCCCCAGCATTTT. The chain has TRBV6-4 and TRBJ1-5; 8 bases agree with TRBD1. Germline CDR1 is MRHNA and CDR2 is SNTAGT. This CDR3 has 16 residues. V lost 6 bases, J lost 3 bases, and 10 bases stayed unmatched.

The chain employs TRBV5-1 and TRBJ1-1, with D uncertain. CDR1 and CDR2 from the germline V gene are SGHRS and YFSETQ. The CDR3 covers 14 residues. The V end lost 0 bases, the J end lost 0 bases, and 6 bases lay between the germline ends. The CDR3 sequence is CASSLAQVNTEAFF. CDR3 bases: TGCGCCAGCAGCTTGGCCCAGGTGAACACTGAAGCTTTCTTT.

DNA for the CDR3: TGTGCCAGCAGTGTCGACAGGGTGGCCACAGATACGCAGTATTTT. Translation: CASSVDRVATDTQYF. J is TRBJ2-3 and V is TRBV2, with TRBD1 matching over 7 bases. The trim removed 4 bases at V and 2 bases at J, leaving 6 bases unmatched. CDR1 SNHLY and CDR2 FYNNEI come from the germline V gene. The CDR3 totals 15 residues.

This clone has a single count. This rearrangement joins TRBV29-1 to TRBJ2-7, with TRBD1 matching over 9 bases. Trimming at V came to 7 bases and at J to 6 bases, leaving 10 bases not matched to a gene. The V gene's germline CDR1 is SQVTM and CDR2 ANQGSEA. This CDR3 contains 13 residues. The CDR3, as DNA: TGCAGCGCCGCCGGGACAGGGTCGGGCGAGCAGTACTTC. As protein: CSAAGTGSGEQYF.

This clone was recorded a few times. The chain has TRBV6-1 and TRBJ2-6, with unresolved D. Per the germline V gene, CDR1 is MNHNS and CDR2 is SASEGT. V lost 10 bases and J lost 4, with 14 bases in between. This CDR3 is 14 amino acids long. The DNA for the CDR3 is TGTGCCACCCAATTCGGAGCCGGGGCCAACGTCCTGACTTTC. As protein: CATQFGAGANVLTF.

The chain joins TRBV29-1 to TRBJ1-5; 9 nucleotides agree with TRBD1. Germline trimming cut 7 bases from V and 11 bases from J; bases unmatched to any gene: 9. Germline-derived CDR1 and CDR2 are SQVTM and ANQGSEA. The length of the CDR3 is 12 residues. The CDR3 protein is CSARTGEKTQHF. The CDR3 region has the DNA TGCAGCGCCAGGACAGGGGAAAAGACCCAGCATTTT.

The chain joins TRBV6-1 to TRBJ2-7; TRBD1 matches at 7 bases. Germline values: CDR1 MNHNS, CDR2 SASEGT. With 0 bases clipped from V and 3 bases from J, the junction kept 5 bases outside the gene matches. This CDR3 region has 15 residues. As DNA, the CDR3 is TGTGCCAGCAGTGAAGCCGGGACAGAAGTCTACGAGCAGTACTTC. Protein product: CASSEAGTEVYEQYF.

The chain carries TRBV27 and TRBJ2-7; 8 bases match TRBD2. CDR1 is MNHEY, CDR2 SMNVEV, per germline (reference sequence). The CDR3 loop spans 17 amino acids. V dropped 4 bases and J dropped 5; count of bases not matched to a gene: 16. The CDR3 is CASSSPARAGAQNEQYF. CDR3 coding DNA: TGTGCCAGCAGTTCCCCAGCTAGAGCGGGAGCACAGAACGAGCAGTACTTC.

The chain couples TRBV6-1 to TRBJ2-3, with D tentatively TRBD2 (6 bases). Germline V gene sequence: CDR1 MNHNS, CDR2 SASEGT. The CDR3 length is 15 residues. Deletions cut 2 bases from V and 8 bases from J, with 17 bases between. CDR3 nucleotide sequence: TGTGCCAGCAGTGAAAGAGGGCTAGCGAGAGGTACGCAGTATTTT. Its translation is CASSERGLARGTQYF.

This clone was seen only a few times. The chain joins TRBV10-2 to TRBJ2-7; the D is unclear. The CDR3 runs 11 residues. Germline values: CDR1 WSHSY, CDR2 SAAADI. V was pared by 5 bases and J by 5 bases, with 7 bases between. The CDR3 region has the DNA TGCGCCAGCAGTTACAGAAACGAGCAGTACTTC. This gives the protein CASSYRNEQYF.

J is TRBJ2-1 and V is TRBV5-4, with 8 bases matching TRBD2. The ends lost 4 bases at V and 0 bases at J; junction bases unmatched: 6. Germline-derived CDR1 and CDR2 are SGHNT and YYREEE (reference sequence). The CDR3 covers 16 residues. The CDR3, as DNA: TGTGCCAGCAGCCGGGATAGCGGGACCTCCTACAATGAGCAGTTCTTC. As protein: CASSRDSGTSYNEQFF.

This sequence joins TRBV4-1 and TRBJ2-7; 7 positions match TRBD1. The CDR3 totals 14 residues. CDR1 and CDR2 from the germline V gene are MGHRA and YSYEKL. With V trimmed by 2 bases and J by 3 bases, 4 bases remained unmatched. This chain's CDR3 is CASSQPGQNYEQYF. CDR3 nucleotides: TGCGCCAGCAGCCAACCGGGACAGAACTACGAGCAGTACTTC.

This chain uses TRBV6-1 with TRBJ2-7; D call uncertain. V lost 1 base and J lost 5, with 9 bases in between. The germline CDR1 and CDR2 sequences are MNHNS and SASEGT. The length of the CDR3 is 13 residues. The DNA of the CDR3 is TGTGCCAGCAGTGAAGAGGTAGAGGACGAGCAGTACTTC. Protein: CASSEEVEDEQYF.

This chain links TRBV30 with TRBJ2-1; possible D gene TRBD2, 5 bases. The CDR3 sequence is 14 residues long. The ends were cut back, 3 bases at V and 0 bases at J, with 9 bases in the middle. The germline gives CDR1 GTSNPN, CDR2 SVGIG (reference sequence). The CDR3 reads CAWSDGISYNEQFF. CDR3 DNA sequence: TGTGCCTGGAGCGACGGGATCTCCTACAATGAGCAGTTCTTC.

The chain combines TRBV6-5 with TRBJ2-7; a possible D gene is TRBD1 (6 bases). The CDR3 contains 15 residues. Germline values: CDR1 MNHEY, CDR2 SVGAGI. Trimming shortened V by 6 bases and J by 3 bases, and 18 bases separated the two germline ends. The CDR3 sequence: CASRGYREPHYEQYF. In DNA form, the CDR3 reads TGTGCCAGCAGGGGATACAGGGAGCCCCACTACGAGCAGTACTTC.

V is TRBV28 and J is TRBJ2-7; a possible D gene is TRBD2 (6 bases). The V gene's germline CDR1 is MDHEN and CDR2 SYDVKM. This CDR3 is 17 amino acids long. V was clipped by 0 bases and J by 1 base, with 16 bases between them. As DNA, the CDR3 is TGTGCCAGCAGTTTATGGGTGAGCAGGGAGGTATCCTACGAGCAGTACTTC. Translated, it gives CASSLWVSREVSYEQYF.

This clone came up once. The chain joins TRBV6-6 to TRBJ2-7, with 8 bases identical to TRBD2. CDR1 is MNHNY, CDR2 SVGAGI, per germline (reference sequence). The length of the CDR3 is 15 residues. J gave up 4 bases and V 6 bases, and 11 bases lay outside the gene matches. This chain's CDR3 is CASSGTGTSKYEQYF. DNA for the CDR3: TGTGCCAGCAGCGGAACCGGGACTAGTAAATACGAGCAGTACTTC.

This chain uses TRBV4-1 with TRBJ2-3; D not certain. This CDR3 region has 15 residues. V was shortened by 4 bases and J by 4 bases, with 15 bases between the two germline ends. The germline V gene has CDR1 MGHRA and CDR2 YSYEKL. DNA for the CDR3: TGCGCCAGCAGCCCAGTAGGCGCACGGGCAGATACGCAGTATTTT. Its translation is CASSPVGARADTQYF.

The chain links TRBV21-1 to TRBJ2-1; the D call of TRBD1 is as the table states it, not checked on the DNA. TRBV21-1 constitutes a pseudogene. The CDR3 is 16 amino acids. This CDR3 is CASSKPGQGAMNEQFF. CDR3 bases: TGTGCCAGCAGCAAACCGGGACAGGGGGCCATGAATGAGCAGTTCTTC.

V is TRBV6-5 and J is TRBJ2-1; weak D call: TRBD1 (5 bases). CDR1 is MNHEY, CDR2 SVGAGI, per germline. The CDR3 spans 11 residues. V was shortened by 10 bases and J by 6 bases, with 10 bases between the two germline ends. CDR3 sequence: CATSRVNEQFF. In nucleotides, the CDR3 is TGTGCCACTTCCAGGGTCAATGAGCAGTTCTTC.

The chain links TRBV7-3 to TRBJ2-1; 10 bases align to TRBD2. The V and J ends lost 5 bases and 4 bases, in that order; junction bases with no gene match: 11. The germline V gene encodes CDR1 SGHTA and CDR2 FQGTGA. CDR3 length: 17 residues. CDR3 in DNA: TGTGCCAGCAGCCCTAGGACTAGCGGAGGGCGATACAATGAGCAGTTCTTC. This translates into CASSPRTSGGRYNEQFF.

The chain combines TRBV2 with TRBJ1-2, with 10 bases matching TRBD1. V lost 8 bases to trimming and J lost 5 bases; unmatched junction nucleotides: 8. The CDR3 is 14 residues long. Germline V CDR1 and CDR2: SNHLY, FYNNEI. As DNA, the CDR3 is TGTGCCAGCGTTTGGGACAGGGGATATTATGGCTACACCTTC. Translating gives CASVWDRGYYGYTF.